This T cell receptor (beta chain) stems from a study of Graves' ophthalmopathy and Graves' hyperthyroidism. This clonotype was found a few times. The authors amplified TCR beta CDR3 regions, and they did so from RNA transcripts for repertoire sequencing. The first-round RT-PCR employed HTBI primers together with the Qiagen OneStep RT-PCR kit. A multiplex PCR was then performed as the second round. Via MiXCR, TCRdb re-called the multiplex PCR reads, giving one row per CDR3 protein. Of about 480,000 distinct CDR3 sequences listed, 14% are singletons. Germline loops: CDR1 SGHAT, CDR2 FQDESV (reference sequence). CDR3 length: 18 amino acids. The ends were cut back, 5 bases at V and 1 base at J, with 20 bases in the middle.

The rearrangement links TRBV11-1 to TRBJ2-2; D is undetermined. The sample consisted of blood. The sequence was collected from a woman in her twenties or thirties with Graves' ophthalmopathy. CDR3 nucleotide sequence: TGTGCCAGCAGCCTACCGAGCCTGAACCGGCAGAACACCGGGGAGCTGTTTTTT. Residues: CASSLPSLNRQNTGELFF.